This TCR beta chain stems from a study of neurological immune-mediated disorders. TCRdb reanalysed the 5' RACE reads using MiXCR and keeps one entry per CDR3 protein. Of 43,000 or so distinct CDR3 sequences detected, approximately 13% appear once; the ten largest clones hold about an eighth. General study points: In HTLV-1-associated myelopathy, TCR clonal expansion was greatest, and in multiple sclerosis it was least, below healthy controls.

This clonotype was counted at least ten times. The antigen is not known. Indicated time point: longitudinal time-point 3. Stored at -80 C, 2 million PBMCs were the source of the unsorted libraries. This CDR3 region has 14 residues. The V end lost 6 bases, the J end lost 8 bases, and 18 bases lay between the germline ends. CDR1 is MDHEN and CDR2 is SYDVKM in the germline V gene. This sequence joins TRBV28 and TRBJ2-3; D may match TRBD1 or TRBD2 (7 bases each). The specimen sequenced was PBMCs. The TCR was taken from a young man in good health. CDR3 sequence (DNA): TGTGCCAGCAGAACGGACAGGCCGGGGGGTACGCAGTATTTT. It codes for CASRTDRPGGTQYF.